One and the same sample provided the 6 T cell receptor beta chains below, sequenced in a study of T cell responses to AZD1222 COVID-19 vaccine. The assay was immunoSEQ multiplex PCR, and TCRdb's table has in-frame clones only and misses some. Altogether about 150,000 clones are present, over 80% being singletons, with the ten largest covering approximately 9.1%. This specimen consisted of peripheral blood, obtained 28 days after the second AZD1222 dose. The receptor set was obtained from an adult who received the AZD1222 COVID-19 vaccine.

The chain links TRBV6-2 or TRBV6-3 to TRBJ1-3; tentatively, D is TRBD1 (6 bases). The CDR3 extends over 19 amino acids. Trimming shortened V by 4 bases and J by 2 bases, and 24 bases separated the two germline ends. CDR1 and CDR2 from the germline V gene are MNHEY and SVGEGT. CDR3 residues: CASSFAVADSFLTGNTIYF. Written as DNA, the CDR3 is TGTGCCAGCAGTTTCGCGGTGGCGGACAGTTTTCTAACTGGAAACACCATATATTTT.

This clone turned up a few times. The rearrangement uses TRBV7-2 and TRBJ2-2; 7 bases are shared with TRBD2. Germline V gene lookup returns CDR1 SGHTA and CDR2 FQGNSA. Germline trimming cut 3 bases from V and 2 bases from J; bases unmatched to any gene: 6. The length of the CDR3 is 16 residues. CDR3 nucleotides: TGTGCCAGCAGCTTGGCGGGAGTGGGCAACACCGGGGAGCTGTTTTTT. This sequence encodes CASSLAGVGNTGELFF. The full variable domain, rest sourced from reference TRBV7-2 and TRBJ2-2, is GAGVSQSPSNKVTEKGKDVELRCDPISGHTALYWYRQSLGQGLEFLIYFQGNSAPDKSGLPSDRFSAERTGGSVSTLTIQRTQQEDSAVYLCASSLAGVGNTGELFFGEGSRLTVL.

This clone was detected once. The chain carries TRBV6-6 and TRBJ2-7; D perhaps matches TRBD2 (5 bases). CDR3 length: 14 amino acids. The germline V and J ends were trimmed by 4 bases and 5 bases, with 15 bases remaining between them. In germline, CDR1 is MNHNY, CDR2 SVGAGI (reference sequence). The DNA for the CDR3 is TGTGCCAGCAGTTCCCTGGGAGTGTTAGACGAGCAGTACTTC. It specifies CASSSLGVLDEQYF.

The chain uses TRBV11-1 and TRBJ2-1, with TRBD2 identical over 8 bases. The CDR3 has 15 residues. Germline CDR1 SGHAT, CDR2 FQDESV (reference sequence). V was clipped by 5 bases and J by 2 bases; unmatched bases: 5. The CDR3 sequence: CASSATSGAYNEQFF. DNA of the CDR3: TGTGCCAGCAGCGCTACTAGCGGAGCCTACAATGAGCAGTTCTTC.

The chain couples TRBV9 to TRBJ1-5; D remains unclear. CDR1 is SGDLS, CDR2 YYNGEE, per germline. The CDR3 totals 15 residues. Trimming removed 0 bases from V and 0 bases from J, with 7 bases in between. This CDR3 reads CASSVDGYSNQPQHF. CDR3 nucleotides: TGTGCCAGCAGCGTAGACGGGTATAGCAATCAGCCCCAGCATTTT.

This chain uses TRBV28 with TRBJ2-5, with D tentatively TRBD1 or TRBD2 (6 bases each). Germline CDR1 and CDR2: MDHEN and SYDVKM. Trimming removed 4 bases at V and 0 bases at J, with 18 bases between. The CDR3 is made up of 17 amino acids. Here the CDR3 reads CASSSVRGGMYQETQYF. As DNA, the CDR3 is TGTGCCAGCAGTTCTGTAAGAGGGGGGATGTACCAAGAGACCCAGTACTTC.